The 21 T cell receptor beta chains in this list originate from one sample, sequenced in a study of somatic mutations in cytotoxic T cells in rheumatoid arthritis. The protocol was immunoSEQ multiplex PCR, while the TCRdb copy is restricted to in-frame clones and leaves out a portion. The data contain 25,000 to 30,000 clones, roughly 69% of them singletons. Source material: CD8+ T cells sorted from blood. The source of these receptors is a woman aged 18-29 years in good health.

V gene TRBV7-9 combines with J gene TRBJ2-2; the D gene is possibly TRBD2 (6 bases). Trimming took 8 bases from V and 7 from J, leaving 14 bases between them. The germline V gene encodes CDR1 SEHNR and CDR2 FQNEAQ (reference sequence). CDR3 length: 13 amino acids. CDR3 region: CASERVGGGELFF. Here the CDR3 DNA reads TGTGCCAGCGAACGAGTGGGGGGCGGGGAGCTGTTTTTT.

Written as DNA, the CDR3 is TGTGCCAGCAGTTTCCTTAGCGGCACAGATACGCAGTATTTT. Encoded protein: CASSFLSGTDTQYF. This chain connects TRBV28 to TRBJ2-3, with a possible D match to TRBD2 (5 bases). The germline V gene has CDR1 MDHEN and CDR2 SYDVKM. Trimming took 3 bases from V and 1 from J, leaving 8 bases between them. The length of the CDR3 is 14 residues. Full variable domain (remainder filled in from reference TRBV28 and TRBJ2-3): DVKVTQSSRYLVKRTGEKVFLECVQDMDHENMFWYRQDPGLGLRLIYFSYDVKMKEKGDIPEGYSVSREKKERFSLILESASTNQTSMYLCASSFLSGTDTQYFGPGTRLTVL.

The chain is built from TRBV7-6 and TRBJ2-2; 9 bases map to TRBD1. V shed 1 base and J 2 bases; nucleotides not matched to a gene: 5. Per the germline V gene, CDR1 is SGHVS and CDR2 is FNYEAQ. This CDR3 comprises 17 residues. The CDR3 DNA sequence: TGTGCCAGCAGCTTAGACCCACAGGGGGCAAACACCGGGGAGCTGTTTTTT. Translation: CASSLDPQGANTGELFF.

The chain is built from TRBV28 and TRBJ1-2; D not certain. This CDR3 contains 15 residues. The germline V gene encodes CDR1 MDHEN and CDR2 SYDVKM. Trimming shortened V by 6 bases and J by 5 bases, and 19 bases separated the two germline ends. The CDR3 coding sequence is TGTGCCAGCAGCCCTCGGGGTTTTGGGCTATATGGCTACACCTTC. Translating it yields CASSPRGFGLYGYTF.

The rearrangement links TRBV2 to TRBJ1-1; no reliable D call. The CDR3 extends over 12 amino acids. The germline V gene encodes CDR1 SNHLY and CDR2 FYNNEI. V lost 9 bases and J 0 bases, leaving 8 bases between the germline ends. The DNA for the CDR3 is TGTGCCAGACTCACAGTGAACACTGAAGCTTTCTTT. Its translation: CARLTVNTEAFF.

This sequence joins TRBV7-8 and TRBJ1-4; D remains ambiguous. The CDR3 extends over 13 amino acids. Trimming pared 3 bases from V and 4 bases from J, leaving 6 bases between. Germline V lookup: CDR1 SGHVS, CDR2 FQNEAQ. CDR3: CASSFGYNEKLFF. Written as DNA, the CDR3 is TGTGCCAGCAGCTTCGGGTATAATGAAAAACTGTTTTTT.

The rearrangement joins TRBV5-6 to TRBJ2-7; possible D gene TRBD2, 5 bases. The ends were cut back, 0 bases at V and 11 bases at J, with 12 bases in the middle. This CDR3 has 12 residues. In germline, CDR1 is SGHDT, CDR2 YYEEEE. The CDR3 reads CASSLGETREYF. The DNA of the CDR3 is TGTGCCAGCAGCTTGGGGGAGACGAGGGAGTACTTC.

Written as DNA, the CDR3 is TGTGCCAGCAGCTTAGTGGAGGGCAGGGATGGGCAGTACTTC. The encoded protein is CASSLVEGRDGQYF. This chain uses TRBV11-2 with TRBJ2-7, with D possibly TRBD2 on 6 matching bases. Trimming pared 1 base from V and 9 bases from J, leaving 16 bases between. Per the germline V gene, CDR1 is SGHAT and CDR2 is FQNNGV. The length of the CDR3 is 14 residues.

This chain joins TRBV4-2 and TRBJ2-1, with a possible D match to TRBD1 (6 bases). The V gene lost 0 bases and the J gene lost 6 bases, with 9 bases spanning the gap. The length of the CDR3 is 14 residues. CDR1 and CDR2 (germline): LGHNA, YNFKEQ. The CDR3 nucleotides are TGTGCCAGCAGCCAAGAGCCAGGGGTCAATGAGCAGTTCTTC. This codes for CASSQEPGVNEQFF.

V gene TRBV15 combines with J gene TRBJ2-7, with D unclear. CDR3 length equals 12 residues. V gave up 1 base and J gave up 4 bases, with 5 bases separating them. Germline CDR1 reads LNHNV; CDR2 reads YYDKDF (reference sequence). In nucleotides, the CDR3 is TGTGCCACCAGCAGAGGATCTTACGAGCAGTACTTC. It codes for CATSRGSYEQYF.

The table lists this clone with a count of one. The rearrangement uses TRBV4-1 and TRBJ1-5; a weak D match, TRBD1 (5 bases). Looked up from germline, CDR1 is MGHRA and CDR2 is YSYEKL. This CDR3 spans 16 amino acids. The germline V and J ends were trimmed by 1 base and 0 bases, with 10 bases remaining between them. The chain's CDR3 is CASSQAGGYSNQPQHF. Written as DNA, the CDR3 is TGCGCCAGCAGCCAAGCCGGGGGATATAGCAATCAGCCCCAGCATTTT.

The chain has TRBV4-1 and TRBJ2-2; D may be TRBD1 (5 bases). Deletions cut 3 bases from V and 2 bases from J, with 13 bases between. Germline loops: CDR1 MGHRA, CDR2 YSYEKL. The CDR3 has 16 residues. The CDR3 bases are TGCGCCAGCAGCCAGGAACCCAGGGTTAACACCGGGGAGCTGTTTTTT. This translates into CASSQEPRVNTGELFF.

This clone was recorded only once. The chain uses TRBV19 and TRBJ2-4; 9 nucleotides match TRBD2. In germline, CDR1 is LNHDA, CDR2 SQIVND (reference sequence). Losses at the gene ends were 5 bases for V and 2 bases for J; bases not matched to a gene: 10. The length of the CDR3 is 17 residues. The CDR3 sequence: CASSDGGTSLSKNIQYF. DNA of the CDR3: TGTGCCAGTAGTGATGGAGGGACTAGCTTATCCAAAAACATTCAGTACTTC.

The V and J genes are TRBV5-4 and TRBJ1-6, with a possible D match to TRBD1 (5 bases). Trimming left V 3 bases short and J 9 bases short, with 13 bases between. Per the germline V gene, CDR1 is SGHNT and CDR2 is YYREEE (reference sequence). This CDR3 is built from 14 residues. The CDR3 region is CASSSRGRGSPLHF. The DNA of the CDR3 is TGTGCCAGCAGCTCCCGGGGGAGAGGTTCACCCCTCCACTTT.

The rearrangement links TRBV27 to TRBJ1-4; D is perhaps TRBD1 (6 bases). The germline CDR1 and CDR2 sequences are MNHEY and SMNVEV (reference sequence). The V gene lost 6 bases and the J gene lost 4 bases, with 12 bases spanning the gap. CDR3 length equals 14 residues. DNA for the CDR3: TGTGCCAGCAGCCTACAGGGTCTTAATGAAAAACTGTTTTTT. Its protein product is CASSLQGLNEKLFF. The entire variable domain, with the rest obtained from reference TRBV27 and TRBJ1-4, is as follows: EAQVTQNPRYLITVTGKKLTVTCSQNMNHEYMSWYRQDPGLGLRQIYYSMNVEVTDKGDVPEGYKVSRKEKRNFPLILESPSPNQTSLYFCASSLQGLNEKLFFGSGTQLSVL.

The CDR3 protein is CASSIDREAFF. As DNA, the CDR3 is TGTGCCAGTAGTATTGACAGGGAAGCTTTCTTT. The chain has TRBV19 and TRBJ1-1; tentative D call: TRBD1 (6 bases). Germline loops: CDR1 LNHDA, CDR2 SQIVND (reference sequence). This CDR3 contains 11 residues. The V and J ends lost 3 bases and 8 bases respectively, with 7 bases between them.

CDR3 loop: CASSLVSGQGGNEQFF. CDR3 in DNA: TGTGCCAGCAGCTTAGTATCTGGGCAGGGAGGCAATGAGCAGTTCTTC. The chain combines TRBV7-2 with TRBJ2-1, with a weak D call TRBD2 (6 bases). There are 16 residues in the CDR3. V lost 1 base and J 6 bases, leaving 16 bases between the germline ends. The germline CDR1 and CDR2 sequences are SGHTA and FQGNSA.

Judged by abundance, this clone is medium-sized (0.01 to 0.1%). The CDR3 DNA reads as TGTGCCAGTAGCTTCGGCAATCAGCCCCAGCATTTT. This sequence encodes CASSFGNQPQHF. This rearrangement joins TRBV19 to TRBJ1-5, with no clear D. Germline V gene sequence: CDR1 LNHDA, CDR2 SQIVND (reference sequence). V dropped 6 bases and J dropped 2 bases, with 5 bases sitting between them. This CDR3 is 12 amino acids long.

This chain connects TRBV2 to TRBJ2-7; D is unresolved. V lost 8 bases to trimming and J lost 3 bases, with 8 bases between them. The germline V gene encodes CDR1 SNHLY and CDR2 FYNNEI. The length of the CDR3 is 11 residues. CDR3 in amino acids: CASRLGYEQYV. CDR3 bases: TGTGCCAGCCGTCTAGGCTACGAGCAGTACGTC.

This clone was detected only a few times. This rearrangement joins TRBV4-1 to TRBJ2-2; 8 bases align to TRBD1. The germline CDR1 and CDR2 sequences are MGHRA and YSYEKL. The CDR3 contains 15 residues. The V gene end was trimmed by 3 bases and the J gene end by 4 bases; junction bases not matched to a gene: 4. The CDR3 loop is CASSQETGGTGELFF. For the CDR3, the DNA is TGCGCCAGCAGCCAGGAAACAGGGGGCACCGGGGAGCTGTTTTTT.

The rearrangement joins TRBV7-8 to TRBJ2-2; D remains ambiguous. V was cut by 1 base and J by 4 bases, with 4 bases left in between. Germline CDR1 and CDR2: SGHVS and FQNEAQ. The CDR3 sequence is 13 residues long. In DNA, the CDR3 is TGTGCCAGCAGCTTAGGGCCCACCGGGGAGCTGTTTTTT. Amino acids: CASSLGPTGELFF.